These T cell receptor beta chains were read from a single sample in a study of radiation and T cells in renal cell carcinoma. Here immunoSEQ multiplex PCR was the method, and the copy in TCRdb shows in-frame clones only, minus some. The sample carries around 180,000 clones, about 85% recorded once. The sequencing here drew on blood, taken from a patient whose treatment included radiotherapy and nephrectomy. The receptors stem from a woman between 45 and 60 years old with renal cell carcinoma. The CDR3 runs from the conserved cysteine through the conserved F or W. D genes are given only for firm matches.

d_call	j_call	v_call	cdr3_nt	cdr3_aa
TRBD1	TRBJ2-1	TRBV28	TGTGCCAGCAGCCTCTACAGGGGCTACAATGAGCAGTTCTTC	CASSLYRGYNEQFF
TRBD1	TRBJ2-6	TRBV19	TGTGCCACCAGGGACAGGCGAGTCTCTGGGGCCAACGTCCTGACTTTC	CATRDRRVSGANVLTF
TRBD2	TRBJ2-1	TRBV5-6	TGTGCCAGCAGCCGTAGCGGGGGGGCCTACAATGAGCAGTTCTTC	CASSRSGGAYNEQFF
TRBD2	TRBJ2-1	TRBV13	TGTGCCAGCAGTTCTAGCGGGGATGATGAGCAGTTCTTC	CASSSSGDDEQFF
TRBD1	TRBJ2-1	TRBV7-9	TGTGACACATGTGGGGACAGGACTTTTTCCTACAATGAGCAGTTCTTC	CDTCGDRTFSYNEQFF
TRBD1	TRBJ1-1	TRBV6-5	TGTGCCAGCAGTTACGGACAGGGGAGGGCTGAAGCTTTCTTT	CASSYGQGRAEAFF
TRBD2	TRBJ2-1	TRBV5-1	TGCGCCAGCAGCCGTTTGGGGGGGTCAGACTACAATGAGCAGTTCTTC	CASSRLGGSDYNEQFF
.	TRBJ2-7	TRBV19	TGTGCCAGTAGTATAGTTGGGTACGAGCAGTACTTC	CASSIVGYEQYF
TRBD1	TRBJ2-1	TRBV28	TGTGCCAGCAGTTTATTGGGGACAGGGGAGAGTGAGCAGTTCTTC	CASSLLGTGESEQFF
.	TRBJ1-3	TRBV11-2	TGTGCCAGCAGCTTTGCTGCGGGTGGGACTGGAAACACCATATATTTT	CASSFAAGGTGNTIYF
.	TRBJ1-1	TRBV7-9	TGTGCCAGCAGCTTGGAAACGGGGGGCTGGGAGATGGCTTTCTTT	CASSLETGGWEMAFF